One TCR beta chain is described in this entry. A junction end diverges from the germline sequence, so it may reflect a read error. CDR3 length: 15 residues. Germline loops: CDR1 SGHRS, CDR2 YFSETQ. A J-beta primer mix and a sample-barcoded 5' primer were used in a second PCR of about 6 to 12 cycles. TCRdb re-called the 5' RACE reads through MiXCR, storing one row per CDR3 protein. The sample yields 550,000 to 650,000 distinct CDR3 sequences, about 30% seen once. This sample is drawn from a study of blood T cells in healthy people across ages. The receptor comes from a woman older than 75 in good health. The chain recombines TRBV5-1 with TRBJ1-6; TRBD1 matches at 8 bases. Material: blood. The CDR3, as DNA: TGCGCCGGCAGCTTAGCCGGGGACAGGAATTCACCCCTCCACTTT. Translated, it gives CAGSLAGDRNSPLHF.